Listed below are T cell receptor beta chains from one sample, sequenced in a study of OX40 agonist ivuxolimab in advanced cancers. Clones were read by immunoSEQ multiplex PCR, and TCRdb kept only the in-frame ones, dropping some. Among 25,000 to 40,000 clones listed, around 87% were seen once. The source material was CD4+ or CD8+ T cells sorted from blood, sampled in a trial of the OX40 agonist ivuxolimab. The source is an adult with an advanced solid tumor such as melanoma, head and neck, liver or kidney cancer. CDR3s include the opening cysteine and the closing phenylalanine or tryptophan. The D gene is left open where the match is weak. The size of a clone is reported for some rows only, either as once, few or many, or as a class for expanded clones.

J gene,clone size,CDR3 length,V gene,D gene,CDR3 DNA,CDR3 protein
TRBJ1-1,NA,11,TRBV28,NA,TGTGCCAGCACCCAGCTCACTGAAGCTTTCTTT,CASTQLTEAFF
TRBJ1-1,NA,14,TRBV11-2,NA,TGTGCCAGCAGCTTAGTCCCGAAGTCCTCAGGGGCTTTCTTT,CASSLVPKSSGAFF
TRBJ2-1,NA,13,TRBV9,NA,TGTGCCAGCAGCCCGAGTACGACGAATGAGCAGTTCTTC,CASSPSTTNEQFF
TRBJ2-7,once,13,TRBV6-1,NA,TGTGCCAGCAGTTTAAGGGATTCCTACGAGCAGTACTTC,CASSLRDSYEQYF
TRBJ2-7,NA,11,TRBV7-2,NA,TGTGCCAGCAGCTTTATCTACGAGCAGTACTTC,CASSFIYEQYF
TRBJ1-4,NA,14,TRBV5-1,TRBD1,TGCGCCAGCAGCTTAGGGGGCACTAATGAAAAACTGTTTTTT,CASSLGGTNEKLFF
TRBJ2-1,once,11,TRBV6-5,NA,TGTGCCAGCAGCAGGGGCGATGAGCAGTTCTTC,CASSRGDEQFF
TRBJ2-7,NA,15,TRBV4-2,NA,TGTGCCAGCAGCCAAGAGAGGGATCCACTCTACGAGCAGTACTTC,CASSQERDPLYEQYF
TRBJ1-2,NA,15,TRBV6-5,TRBD1,TGTGCCAGCAGTCCCTCAGAGGGGGCGCGGTATGGCTACACCTTC,CASSPSEGARYGYTF
TRBJ1-5,once,15,TRBV14,NA,TGTGCCAGCACCCCCCGGGGGGAGCTGATCCAGCCCCAGCATTTT,CASTPRGELIQPQHF
TRBJ2-3,NA,12,TRBV6-1,NA,TGTGCCATCACGGGACACACAGATACGCAGTATTTT,CAITGHTDTQYF
TRBJ1-5,NA,14,TRBV28,NA,TGTGCCAGCAGACGAGGGTATAGCAATCAGCCCCAGCATTTT,CASRRGYSNQPQHF
TRBJ1-1,NA,14,TRBV9,TRBD1,TGTGCCAGCACTCGACAGGGGACGAACACTGAAGCTTTCTTT,CASTRQGTNTEAFF
TRBJ2-2,NA,15,TRBV6-5,TRBD1,TGTGCCAGCAGGGCGGGACAGGGGATGGCCGGGGAGCTGTTTTTT,CASRAGQGMAGELFF
TRBJ2-5,once,14,TRBV7-9,TRBD2,TGTGCCAGCAGCCGGGGACTAGCGGAAGAGACCCAGTACTTC,CASSRGLAEETQYF
TRBJ1-3,NA,16,TRBV11-2,TRBD1,TGTGCCAGCAGGGAAGCTGGGACAGGGGTCGGAAACACCATATATTTT,CASREAGTGVGNTIYF
TRBJ2-4,NA,16,TRBV10-1,NA,TGCGCCAGCAGTTCCAGCCAAATTGGGACCAAAAACATTCAGTACTTC,CASSSSQIGTKNIQYF
TRBJ2-1,NA,16,TRBV19,TRBD2,TGTGCCAGTACGTCCCAACTAGCGGGAGTAGAGAATGAGCAGTTCTTC,CASTSQLAGVENEQFF
TRBJ1-4,medium-sized,12,TRBV25-1,NA,TGTGCCAGCAGTGCCGATATAGAAAAACTGTTTTTT,CASSADIEKLFF
TRBJ2-7,NA,14,TRBV25-1,TRBD1,TGTGCCAGCAGTGAGGACAGGAGATCCTACGAGCAGTACTTC,CASSEDRRSYEQYF
TRBJ2-2,NA,14,TRBV6-5,TRBD1,TGTGCCAGCAGGGGGACAGGGAACACCGGGGAGCTGTTTTTT,CASRGTGNTGELFF
TRBJ2-3,NA,17,TRBV5-1,NA,TGCGCCAGCAGCTTGTCGGGCAGGGGGGCCTCCACAGATACGCAGTATTTT,CASSLSGRGASTDTQYF
TRBJ1-3,few,14,TRBV10-3,NA,TGTGCCATCCCCCGGGACCGCTCTGGAAACACCATATATTTT,CAIPRDRSGNTIYF